This is a list of T cell receptor beta chains from one sample in a study of T-cell reconstitution after alpha-beta-depleted transplantation in children. From the PCR reads, TCRdb called clonotypes with MiXCR, one entry per CDR3 protein. The sample lists around 64,000 distinct CDR3 sequences; roughly a tenth were seen once. Source: PBMCs, taken before TCRalphabeta/CD19-depleted stem cell transplant. The receptors shown here come from a boy aged 5-17 years with acute myeloid leukemia, due to receive a stem cell transplant. CDR3s include the opening cysteine and the closing phenylalanine or tryptophan. The D gene is left open where the match is weak. The listing skips clone size in some rows; elsewhere it reads once, few, many or a size class.

clone size: many
J gene: TRBJ1-3
D gene: NA
V gene: TRBV7-2
CDR3 DNA: TGTGCCAGCAGCGCCGGAGGCAGGGTCTCTGGAAACACCATATATTTT
CDR3 protein: CASSAGGRVSGNTIYF

clone size: many
J gene: TRBJ2-2
D gene: NA
V gene: TRBV29-1
CDR3 DNA: TGCAGCGTTGTAGGTGGCGGGACGAACACCGGGGAGCTGTTTTTT
CDR3 protein: CSVVGGGTNTGELFF

clone size: many
J gene: TRBJ2-1
D gene: TRBD1
V gene: TRBV5-1
CDR3 DNA: TGCGCCAGCAGCTTGTCACAGGGGATCTACAATGAGCAGTTCTTC
CDR3 protein: CASSLSQGIYNEQFF

clone size: many
J gene: TRBJ1-2
D gene: TRBD1
V gene: TRBV20-1
CDR3 DNA: TGCAGTGCCATCCCCGGGACAGGGTGGGACTTTGGCTACACCTTC
CDR3 protein: CSAIPGTGWDFGYTF

clone size: many
J gene: TRBJ1-4
D gene: NA
V gene: TRBV12-3/TRBV12-4
CDR3 DNA: TGTGCCAGCAGGTCCCCGGGTCAGGGGAATGAAAAACTGTTTTTT
CDR3 protein: CASRSPGQGNEKLFF

clone size: many
J gene: TRBJ1-2
D gene: NA
V gene: TRBV20-1
CDR3 DNA: TGCAGTGCTCTGGGACGGGACGGGGGCGACTATGGCTACACCTTC
CDR3 protein: CSALGRDGGDYGYTF

clone size: many
J gene: TRBJ2-2
D gene: NA
V gene: TRBV18
CDR3 DNA: TGTGCCAGCTCACCACCACAGGGTAACACCGGGGAGCTGTTTTTT
CDR3 protein: CASSPPQGNTGELFF

clone size: many
J gene: TRBJ2-1
D gene: NA
V gene: TRBV7-9
CDR3 DNA: TGTGCCAGCAGCCCTACCGGGGCAAACAATGAGCAGTTCTTC
CDR3 protein: CASSPTGANNEQFF

clone size: many
J gene: TRBJ2-4
D gene: NA
V gene: TRBV10-3
CDR3 DNA: TGTGCCATCAGTCGTGGGGACTTAATAGCCAAAAACATTCAGTACTTC
CDR3 protein: CAISRGDLIAKNIQYF

clone size: many
J gene: TRBJ2-7
D gene: TRBD1
V gene: TRBV7-2
CDR3 DNA: TGTGCCAGCAGCCCTGACAGGGTCGTCTACGAGCAGTACTTC
CDR3 protein: CASSPDRVVYEQYF

clone size: many
J gene: TRBJ2-2
D gene: NA
V gene: TRBV7-2
CDR3 DNA: TGTGCCAGCAGCTTGCAGACGAACACCGGGGAGCTGTTTTTT
CDR3 protein: CASSLQTNTGELFF

clone size: many
J gene: TRBJ1-1
D gene: NA
V gene: TRBV28
CDR3 DNA: TGTGCCAGCAGTTTTAAGGTCCTTGAAGCTTTCTTT
CDR3 protein: CASSFKVLEAFF

clone size: many
J gene: TRBJ2-1
D gene: NA
V gene: TRBV20-1
CDR3 DNA: TGCAGTGCCCTGTCATCATCTGGCTCCTACAATGAGCAGTTCTTC
CDR3 protein: CSALSSSGSYNEQFF

clone size: many
J gene: TRBJ2-1
D gene: NA
V gene: TRBV11-1
CDR3 DNA: TGTGCCAGCAGCTTAGAATGGGGGCGAGGTGAGCAGTTCTTC
CDR3 protein: CASSLEWGRGEQFF

clone size: many
J gene: TRBJ2-1
D gene: NA
V gene: TRBV4-2
CDR3 DNA: TGTGCCAGCAGCCAAGAGGGAACTAGTGTGGCCTACAATGAGCAGTTCTTC
CDR3 protein: CASSQEGTSVAYNEQFF

clone size: many
J gene: TRBJ2-7
D gene: NA
V gene: TRBV6-5
CDR3 DNA: TGTGCCAGCAGTTACCACGGTTCCTACGAGCAGTACTTC
CDR3 protein: CASSYHGSYEQYF

clone size: medium-sized
J gene: TRBJ1-1
D gene: TRBD1
V gene: TRBV12-3/TRBV12-4
CDR3 DNA: TGTGCCAGCAGCCTACAGGGGGGTGCGACTGAAGCTTTCTTT
CDR3 protein: CASSLQGGATEAFF

clone size: many
J gene: TRBJ1-1
D gene: TRBD1
V gene: TRBV5-1
CDR3 DNA: TGCGCCAGCAGCTTACCAGGGGGAGGGGAAGCTTTCTTT
CDR3 protein: CASSLPGGGEAFF

clone size: many
J gene: TRBJ2-2
D gene: TRBD2
V gene: TRBV9
CDR3 DNA: TGTGCCAGCAGCGTCCGTCCGGGACTAGCGGGTGCGAACACCGGGGAGCTGTTTTTT
CDR3 protein: CASSVRPGLAGANTGELFF

clone size: many
J gene: TRBJ2-7
D gene: NA
V gene: TRBV7-9
CDR3 DNA: TGTGCCAGCAGCTCGCTCAATGACTACGAGCAGTACTTC
CDR3 protein: CASSSLNDYEQYF

clone size: NA
J gene: TRBJ1-2
D gene: TRBD1
V gene: TRBV2
CDR3 DNA: TGTGCCAGCAGTGGGGACAGACCTCGTGCCGGCTACACCTTC
CDR3 protein: CASSGDRPRAGYTF

clone size: many
J gene: TRBJ1-1
D gene: NA
V gene: TRBV27
CDR3 DNA: TGTGCCAGCAGTTTACTGTCGTTGGGGAGCCCTGAAGCTTTCTTT
CDR3 protein: CASSLLSLGSPEAFF

clone size: many
J gene: TRBJ2-3
D gene: TRBD2
V gene: TRBV20-1
CDR3 DNA: TGCAGTGCTAGAGTCCCCGGGGGGAACCGCCCCACAGATACGCAGTATTTT
CDR3 protein: CSARVPGGNRPTDTQYF

clone size: many
J gene: TRBJ2-7
D gene: TRBD1
V gene: TRBV9
CDR3 DNA: TGTGCCAGCAGCTCCCGGGACAGGGGTGCCTACGAGCAGTACTTC
CDR3 protein: CASSSRDRGAYEQYF

clone size: many
J gene: TRBJ1-5
D gene: NA
V gene: TRBV3-1
CDR3 DNA: TGTGCCAGCAGCCAGGGATTCGTAAATCAGCCCCAGCATTTT
CDR3 protein: CASSQGFVNQPQHF

clone size: many
J gene: TRBJ2-1
D gene: NA
V gene: TRBV5-1
CDR3 DNA: TGCGCCAGCAGCATAGACCCGGGTCGGGTTTATGAGCAGTTCTTC
CDR3 protein: CASSIDPGRVYEQFF

clone size: NA
J gene: TRBJ1-2
D gene: NA
V gene: TRBV6-1
CDR3 DNA: TGTGCCAGCAGTCCTACAGGGCGATATGGCTACACCTTC
CDR3 protein: CASSPTGRYGYTF

clone size: many
J gene: TRBJ1-4
D gene: TRBD1
V gene: TRBV5-1
CDR3 DNA: TGCGCCAGCAGCTCAAACCCCAGGGGGGTCCAGGAAAAACTGTTTTTT
CDR3 protein: CASSSNPRGVQEKLFF

clone size: many
J gene: TRBJ2-7
D gene: NA
V gene: TRBV5-6
CDR3 DNA: TGTGCCAGCAGCTTGTTACTCCGAGCCTACGAGCAGTACTTC
CDR3 protein: CASSLLLRAYEQYF

clone size: NA
J gene: TRBJ2-3
D gene: TRBD2
V gene: TRBV7-6
CDR3 DNA: TGTGCCAGCAGCGCGAAGGGACTAGCGGGTAGCACAGATACGCAGTATTTT
CDR3 protein: CASSAKGLAGSTDTQYF

clone size: many
J gene: TRBJ1-1
D gene: TRBD1
V gene: TRBV9
CDR3 DNA: TGTGCCAGCAGCGTAGGCCCCCAACCCGGACAGGGAGAAACTGAAGCTTTCTTT
CDR3 protein: CASSVGPQPGQGETEAFF

clone size: NA
J gene: TRBJ2-1
D gene: TRBD2
V gene: TRBV6-2/TRBV6-3
CDR3 DNA: TGTGCCAGCAGCTTCAGTCGTCTAGCGGGTGCCAATGAGCAGTTCTTC
CDR3 protein: CASSFSRLAGANEQFF

clone size: many
J gene: TRBJ2-1
D gene: TRBD1
V gene: TRBV12-3/TRBV12-4
CDR3 DNA: TGTGCCAGCAGCGGACAGGGTGTCCACAATGAGCAGTTCTTC
CDR3 protein: CASSGQGVHNEQFF

clone size: many
J gene: TRBJ1-1
D gene: NA
V gene: TRBV29-1
CDR3 DNA: TGCAGCGTTGCACGGGCCTACAACACTGAAGCTTTCTTT
CDR3 protein: CSVARAYNTEAFF

clone size: many
J gene: TRBJ1-5
D gene: NA
V gene: TRBV27
CDR3 DNA: TGTGCCAGCAGTGATCACAGGGCCGGCCAGCCCCAGCATTTT
CDR3 protein: CASSDHRAGQPQHF

clone size: many
J gene: TRBJ1-1
D gene: NA
V gene: TRBV20-1
CDR3 DNA: TGCAGTGCTAGTATTGACGCTGCGAACACTGAAGCTTTCTTT
CDR3 protein: CSASIDAANTEAFF

clone size: many
J gene: TRBJ2-1
D gene: TRBD1
V gene: TRBV9
CDR3 DNA: TGTGCCAGCAGCGTAAGGACAGGGCGTGGTGAGCAGTTCTTC
CDR3 protein: CASSVRTGRGEQFF

clone size: NA
J gene: TRBJ2-5
D gene: NA
V gene: TRBV20-1
CDR3 DNA: TGCAGTGCAACCCCCATTACCGGACAGCCAGTCCAAGAGACCCAGTACTTC
CDR3 protein: CSATPITGQPVQETQYF

clone size: many
J gene: TRBJ2-5
D gene: NA
V gene: TRBV7-9
CDR3 DNA: TGTGCCAGCAGCTTCCGAGGAGGGCAAGAGACCCAGTACTTC
CDR3 protein: CASSFRGGQETQYF

clone size: few
J gene: TRBJ1-1
D gene: NA
V gene: TRBV4-1
CDR3 DNA: TGCGCCAGCAGCCAAGGGTGGTTGAACACTGAAGCTTTCTTT
CDR3 protein: CASSQGWLNTEAFF

clone size: many
J gene: TRBJ1-1
D gene: NA
V gene: TRBV28
CDR3 DNA: TGTGCCAGCAGGATGAACGAACGTTCTCAATTT
CDR3 protein: CASRMNERSQF

clone size: many
J gene: TRBJ2-5
D gene: NA
V gene: TRBV24-1
CDR3 DNA: TGTGCCACCCAACGGGGGGAGACCCAGTACTTC
CDR3 protein: CATQRGETQYF

clone size: NA
J gene: TRBJ2-6
D gene: NA
V gene: TRBV19
CDR3 DNA: TGTGCCAGTAGTCCTGAATTCGGAGGGGGAGCTGGGGCCAACGTCCTGACTTTC
CDR3 protein: CASSPEFGGGAGANVLTF

clone size: many
J gene: TRBJ2-7
D gene: TRBD1
V gene: TRBV7-6
CDR3 DNA: TGTGCCAGCAGCTTGGACCTTGGGGGCGGGACAGGATCCTACGAGCAGTACTTC
CDR3 protein: CASSLDLGGGTGSYEQYF